This TCR beta chain is from a study of blood T cell repertoires in COVID-19. Sequencing used immunoSEQ multiplex PCR; TCRdb keeps in-frame clones, though not all of them. The repertoire holds approximately 330,000 clones, with roughly 86% as singletons. V was pared by 2 bases and J by 9 bases, with 17 bases between. This CDR3 comprises 13 residues. Germline V gives CDR1 GTSNPN, CDR2 SVGIG (reference sequence). The clonotype was recovered from a man aged 25 to 45 with COVID-19, enrolled during active disease. The V gene is TRBV30, the J gene TRBJ2-7; D is undetermined. The sequencing sample was made of peripheral blood. CDR3 amino acids: CAWSLSTPLGQYF. DNA for the CDR3: TGTGCCTGGAGTCTGTCGACACCCTTGGGGCAGTACTTC.